This entry concerns a single T cell receptor (beta chain). Its antigen is undetermined. The sample originates from a study of cytomegalovirus exposure and HLA in healthy donors. The study's findings and limits: Within an earlier analysis, most TCR beta V segments proved productive either about 90% or about 30% of the time.

The PCR made use of 60 Vbeta and 13 Jbeta primers. Produced via immunoSEQ multiplex PCR; TCRdb's table is partial and in-frame only. The sample lists about 35,000 clones; 75% to 85% were seen once. Trimming left V 3 bases short and J 2 bases short, with 10 bases between. CDR3 length equals 14 residues. Germline V lookup: CDR1 SGHVS, CDR2 FQNEAQ. The sample consisted of PBMCs. The origin of this receptor is a male donor in good health and CMV-seronegative. The V gene is TRBV7-8, the J gene TRBJ1-1; D not certain. The CDR3 DNA sequence: TGTGCCAGCAGCTTGAACAGCCCTAACACTGAAGCTTTCTTT. Translated: CASSLNSPNTEAFF.